These 27 T cell receptor beta chains were all obtained from the same sample, sequenced in a study of blood T cell repertoires in COVID-19. Generated by immunoSEQ multiplex PCR, the TCRdb table keeps only in-frame clones and is missing some. Here the sample spans more than 110,000 clones, about four fifths being singletons. The sample comprised PBMCs or T cells enriched from blood (not recorded which). These receptors all stem from a young woman who had been exposed to COVID-19.

The rearrangement links TRBV7-6 to TRBJ2-7, with D possibly matching TRBD1 (7 bases). Germline values: CDR1 SGHVS, CDR2 FNYEAQ. The CDR3 runs 15 residues. V lost 5 bases, J lost 9 bases, and 23 bases lay in between. CDR3 amino acids: CASSLSGGGAKGQYF. The CDR3 nucleotides read TGTGCCAGCAGCCTAAGTGGAGGGGGCGCAAAGGGGCAGTACTTC.

Points on this clone: Other DNA sequences within the sample encode an identical CDR3. The V and J genes are TRBV11-2 and TRBJ1-1; no clear D. The CDR3 spans 15 residues. Trimming pared 1 base from V and 0 bases from J, leaving 9 bases between. Germline CDR1 is SGHAT and CDR2 is FQNNGV. This CDR3 is CASSLVAGLNTEAFF. CDR3 sequence (DNA): TGTGCCAGCAGCTTAGTCGCGGGTTTGAACACTGAAGCTTTCTTT.

The genes are TRBV2 and TRBJ2-3; 9 bases are a match to TRBD2. Germline-derived CDR1 and CDR2 are SNHLY and FYNNEI. CDR3 length: 14 residues. The trim removed 8 bases at V and 2 bases at J, leaving 5 bases unmatched. This chain's CDR3 is CASEVAGDTDTQYF. The CDR3 region has the DNA TGTGCCAGCGAAGTAGCGGGGGACACAGATACGCAGTATTTT. The entire variable domain, with the rest obtained from reference TRBV2 and TRBJ2-3, is as follows: EPEVTQTPSHQVTQMGQEVILRCVPISNHLYFYWYRQILGQKVEFLVSFYNNEISEKSEIFDDQFSVERPDGSNFTLKIRSTKLEDSAMYFCASEVAGDTDTQYFGPGTRLTVL.

This chain links TRBV11-3 with TRBJ2-1; D not resolved. V was cut by 3 bases and J by 6 bases, with 6 bases left in between. The CDR3 runs 12 residues. CDR1 is SGHNT and CDR2 is YENEEA in the germline V gene. CDR3 bases: TGTGCCAGCAGCTTTAGTGGCAATGAGCAGTTCTTC. This encodes CASSFSGNEQFF.

As DNA, the CDR3 is TGCGCCAGCAGTGGACAGGGGGCCCCTCTGTTCGGAAACACCATATATTTT. Encoded protein: CASSGQGAPLFGNTIYF. This chain uses TRBV10-1 with TRBJ1-3; 10 positions agree with TRBD1. V dropped 4 bases and J dropped 4; count of bases not matched to a gene: 10. The CDR3 loop spans 17 amino acids. CDR1 and CDR2 from the germline V gene are WNHNN and SYGVQD (reference sequence).

V usage is TRBV28 and J usage is TRBJ1-1; D possibly corresponds to TRBD1 (5 bases). The CDR3 length is 14 residues. Looked up from germline, CDR1 is MDHEN and CDR2 is SYDVKM. V was cut by 4 bases and J by 11 bases, with 20 bases left in between. As DNA, the CDR3 is TGTGCCAGCAGTTCTATGGGAACCACATCAGGGGCTTTCTTT. Protein sequence: CASSSMGTTSGAFF.

The chain recombines TRBV14 with TRBJ2-4, with D perhaps matching TRBD2 (5 bases). V was clipped by 1 base and J by 0 bases, with 13 bases between them. This CDR3 comprises 17 residues. The germline V gene has CDR1 SGHDN and CDR2 FVKESK. The CDR3 DNA follows: TGTGCCAGCAGCCAAGGAACCCCAGGACTAGCCAAAAACATTCAGTACTTC. Residues: CASSQGTPGLAKNIQYF. Supplemented by reference TRBV14 and TRBJ2-4, the full variable domain reads EAGVTQFPSHSVIEKGQTVTLRCDPISGHDNLYWYRRVMGKEIKFLLHFVKESKQDESGMPNNRFLAERTGGTYSTLKVQPAELEDSGVYFCASSQGTPGLAKNIQYFGAGTRLSVL.

The chain combines TRBV20-1 with TRBJ2-1; possibly TRBD2 for D (5 bases). Trimming took off 3 bases at V and 1 base at J, with 13 bases between the two ends. From germline, CDR1 is DFQATT and CDR2 SNEGSKA (reference sequence). The CDR3 is 15 residues long. The CDR3 nucleotides read TGCAGTGCTAGTCCGTGGGAGTGGTCCTACAATGAGCAGTTCTTC. This gives the protein CSASPWEWSYNEQFF.

The chain links TRBV3-1 (or the pseudogene TRBV3-2) to TRBJ2-2; TRBD2 matches 11 bases. Germline V gene data show CDR1 as LGHDT and CDR2 as YNNKEL (reference sequence). V was pared by 4 bases and J by 5 bases, with 6 bases of the junction left unmatched. The CDR3 is 16 amino acids. As DNA, the CDR3 is TGTGCCAGCAGCCGCATGCTAGCGGGAGGTACCGGGGAGCTGTTTTTT. It specifies CASSRMLAGGTGELFF.

The V gene is TRBV12-5, the J gene TRBJ2-7, with 8 positions matching TRBD2. The CDR3 loop spans 14 amino acids. The V gene's germline CDR1 is LGHNT and CDR2 FRNRAP. V shed 1 base and J 5 bases; nucleotides not matched to a gene: 4. The CDR3 DNA sequence: TGTGCTAGTGGTTTGGCCGGGACTAGGAACGAGCAGTACTTC. It is translated as CASGLAGTRNEQYF.

The rearrangement links TRBV14 to TRBJ2-3; unclear D gene. The CDR3 sequence is 13 residues long. CDR1 and CDR2 from the germline V gene are SGHDN and FVKESK. Trimming removed 6 bases at V and 1 base at J, with 8 bases between. For the CDR3, the DNA is TGTGCCAGCAGGCTTCGAGGCACAGATACGCAGTATTTT. Translation: CASRLRGTDTQYF.

This clone was observed a few times. The chain employs TRBV6-5 and TRBJ2-7; a weak D match, TRBD2 (5 bases). Trimming left V 5 bases short and J 7 bases short, with 9 bases between. This CDR3 spans 11 amino acids. Germline CDR1 reads MNHEY; CDR2 reads SVGAGI. CDR3 nucleotides: TGTGCCAGCAGTAAAACGGGAGAGCAGTACTTC. Translated: CASSKTGEQYF.

This clone has just one count. The chain has TRBV7-2 and TRBJ1-1; D remains ambiguous. Trimming removed 7 bases from V and 0 bases from J, with 12 bases in between. The CDR3 has 14 residues. Germline-derived CDR1 and CDR2 are SGHTA and FQGNSA. In DNA form, the CDR3 reads TGTGCCAGCACCCCCGGACTGTTGAACACTGAAGCTTTCTTT. Its protein is CASTPGLLNTEAFF.

The V gene is TRBV9, the J gene TRBJ1-6, with a weak D call TRBD1 (6 bases). This CDR3 comprises 14 residues. Germline loops: CDR1 SGDLS, CDR2 YYNGEE. The V end was cut by 3 bases, the J end by 7 bases, with 11 bases between. CDR3 protein: CASSAKTGNSPLHF. The CDR3 DNA reads TGTGCCAGCAGCGCCAAGACAGGAAATTCACCCCTCCACTTT.

The genes are TRBV24-1 and TRBJ1-4; D remains unclear. This CDR3 spans 16 amino acids. Germline V lookup: CDR1 KGHDR, CDR2 SFDVKD. V shed 7 bases and J shed 4 bases, with 18 bases lying between them. The CDR3 nucleotides are TGTGCCACCAGCCCCCACCGGGTCGATCATAATGAAAAACTGTTTTTT. Amino acids: CATSPHRVDHNEKLFF.

The V call is TRBV9, the J call TRBJ2-2; 7 nucleotides line up with TRBD2. V was clipped by 1 base and J by 1 base; unmatched bases: 7. CDR3 length: 17 residues. CDR1 is SGDLS, CDR2 YYNGEE, per germline. The CDR3: CASSVSWLAGNTGELFF. CDR3 in DNA: TGTGCCAGCAGCGTAAGCTGGTTAGCGGGGAACACCGGGGAGCTGTTTTTT.

The chain joins TRBV6-1 to TRBJ2-7; possible D gene TRBD2, 5 bases. Germline CDR1 MNHNS, CDR2 SASEGT. The CDR3 is 17 residues long. The V gene lost 0 bases and the J gene lost 3 bases, with 18 bases spanning the gap. CDR3 nucleotides: TGTGCCAGCAGTGAAGCAGGTGGCCTAGCAGTTCACTACGAGCAGTACTTC. Residues: CASSEAGGLAVHYEQYF.

The CDR3 DNA sequence: TGTGCCAGCAGCCACTTGGATCAGCCCCAGCATTTT. Amino acid sequence: CASSHLDQPQHF. The chain is built from TRBV7-9 and TRBJ1-5, with no clear D. CDR3 length equals 12 residues. Germline values: CDR1 SEHNR, CDR2 FQNEAQ (reference sequence). With 5 bases removed from V and 5 bases from J, the gap between germline ends came to 7 bases.

The chain employs TRBV30 and TRBJ2-3; D not resolved. The CDR3 is 10 amino acids. The germline gives CDR1 GTSNPN, CDR2 SVGIG (reference sequence). V lost 2 bases and J 7 bases, leaving 4 bases between the germline ends. This chain's CDR3 is CAWSKHTQYF. DNA for the CDR3: TGTGCCTGGAGTAAGCATACGCAGTATTTT. The full variable domain, with the rest looked up from reference TRBV30 and TRBJ2-3, is SQTIHQWPATLVQPVGSPLSLECTVEGTSNPNLYWYRQAAGRGLQLLFYSVGIGQISSEVPQNLSASRPQDRQFILSSKKLLLSDSGFYLCAWSKHTQYFGPGTRLTVL.

V gene TRBV7-9 combines with J gene TRBJ1-2; D gene uncertain. V was shortened by 0 bases and J by 3 bases, with 8 bases between the two germline ends. The CDR3 is 14 amino acids. In germline, CDR1 is SEHNR, CDR2 FQNEAQ (reference sequence). CDR3 sequence (DNA): TGTGCCAGCAGCTTAGCGCCCGAGGACTATGGCTACACCTTC. This encodes CASSLAPEDYGYTF.

V gene TRBV21-1 combines with J gene TRBJ2-5; TRBD1 is the table's D call and was not checked against the DNA. TRBV21-1 is shown as a pseudogene. The CDR3 covers 9 residues. The CDR3: CASRAAGYF. CDR3 bases: TGTGCCAGCAGGGCCGCTGGTTACTTC.

The chain joins TRBV7-9 to TRBJ1-1, with a weak D call TRBD1 (5 bases). The CDR3 totals 13 residues. V was clipped by 8 bases and J by 4 bases, with 14 bases between them. CDR1 SEHNR and CDR2 FQNEAQ come from the germline V gene (reference sequence). The CDR3 DNA follows: TGTGCCAGCGCCACGGGGGTGGGCACTGAAGCTTTCTTT. Amino acid sequence: CASATGVGTEAFF. The whole variable domain, filled in from reference TRBV7-9 and TRBJ1-1, reads DTGVSQNPRHKITKRGQNVTFRCDPISEHNRLYWYRQTLGQGPEFLTYFQNEAQLEKSRLLSDRFSAERPKGSFSTLEIQRTEQGDSAMYLCASATGVGTEAFFGQGTRLTVV.

This rearrangement joins TRBV4-2 to TRBJ1-1; D is perhaps TRBD1 (6 bases). Germline V gives CDR1 LGHNA, CDR2 YNFKEQ. V was shortened by 8 bases and J by 0 bases, with 10 bases between the two germline ends. This CDR3 has 13 residues. CDR3 sequence (DNA): TGTGCCAGCTCCGGGACACTGAACACTGAAGCTTTCTTT. This encodes CASSGTLNTEAFF.

This clone was recorded many times. The genes are TRBV18 and TRBJ1-6, with D maybe TRBD1 (5 bases). Trimming took 5 bases from V and 5 from J, leaving 10 bases between them. The CDR3 covers 14 residues. CDR1 and CDR2 (germline): KGHSH, LQKENI. The CDR3 protein is CASSLTENNSPLHF. In DNA, the CDR3 is TGTGCCAGCTCATTGACAGAGAATAATTCACCCCTCCACTTT. The whole variable domain, remainder taken from reference TRBV18 and TRBJ1-6, is NAGVMQNPRHLVRRRGQEARLRCSPMKGHSHVYWYRQLPEEGLKFMVYLQKENIIDESGMPKERFSAEFPKEGPSILRIQQVVRGDSAAYFCASSLTENNSPLHFGNGTRLTVT.

The rearrangement joins TRBV29-1 to TRBJ2-1; perhaps TRBD2 as D (6 bases). V lost 3 bases and J lost 6, with 9 bases in between. The V gene's germline CDR1 is SQVTM and CDR2 ANQGSEA. There are 12 residues in the CDR3. This CDR3 is CSVEGGLNEQFF. As DNA, the CDR3 is TGCAGCGTTGAGGGGGGACTCAATGAGCAGTTCTTC.

The J gene is TRBJ2-2, the V gene TRBV28, with TRBD2 as a possible D gene (6 bases). The CDR3 totals 16 residues. Per germline, CDR1 MDHEN and CDR2 SYDVKM. V dropped 5 bases and J dropped 6 bases, with 19 bases sitting between them. CDR3 loop: CASSLRPAGGAGELFF. In nucleotides, the CDR3 is TGTGCCAGCAGTCTCAGACCGGCCGGAGGGGCCGGGGAGCTGTTTTTT.

The CDR3 reads CASSKADSYEKLFF. The CDR3 region has the DNA TGTGCCAGCAGCAAAGCCGACAGCTATGAAAAACTGTTTTTT. V gene TRBV21-1 combines with J gene TRBJ1-4; the D segment call TRBD1 is taken from the table without a DNA check. TRBV21-1 corresponds to a pseudogene. The CDR3 is 14 amino acids.